This T cell receptor beta chain was found in a study of shared clonotypes between healthy human individuals. Whole-study context: Participating donors consisted of a couple of women and a few men aged 18 to 49.

Worth noting for this clone: Antigen unknown.

With 4 bases clipped from V and 2 bases from J, the junction kept 5 bases outside the gene matches. This CDR3 comprises 15 residues. CDR1 is SGHAT and CDR2 is FQNNGV in the germline V gene. CD8 cells regarded as naive lacked CD45RO, were positively chosen for CCR7, and omitted terminally differentiated effector memory CD45RA+ cells. Using immunoSEQ multiplex PCR, the repertoire was profiled, and TCRdb retains in-frame clones only, with some absent. The sample lists more than 2 million clones; about 95% were seen once. Findings of the study overall: A reduction in generation probabilities was seen for non-shared clonotypes relative to those shared by all four donors. Measured sharing among donors was expected to vary with sequencing depth. Large sequencing depth failed to make sorted-subset sequencing complete, rarefaction showed.

The V and J genes are TRBV11-2 and TRBJ2-7, with TRBD2 identical over 10 bases. This TCR was recovered from a man between 18 and 29 years old in good health. Sample: naive CD8+ T cells sorted from blood. This CDR3 is CASSWGTSVTYEQYF. The CDR3 nucleotides are TGTGCCAGCAGCTGGGGGACTAGCGTAACCTACGAGCAGTACTTC. Supplemented by reference TRBV11-2 and TRBJ2-7, the full variable domain reads EAGVAQSPRYKIIEKRQSVAFWCNPISGHATLYWYQQILGQGPKLLIQFQNNGVVDDSQLPKDRFSAERLKGVDSTLKIQPAKLEDSAVYLCASSWGTSVTYEQYFGPGTRLTVT.